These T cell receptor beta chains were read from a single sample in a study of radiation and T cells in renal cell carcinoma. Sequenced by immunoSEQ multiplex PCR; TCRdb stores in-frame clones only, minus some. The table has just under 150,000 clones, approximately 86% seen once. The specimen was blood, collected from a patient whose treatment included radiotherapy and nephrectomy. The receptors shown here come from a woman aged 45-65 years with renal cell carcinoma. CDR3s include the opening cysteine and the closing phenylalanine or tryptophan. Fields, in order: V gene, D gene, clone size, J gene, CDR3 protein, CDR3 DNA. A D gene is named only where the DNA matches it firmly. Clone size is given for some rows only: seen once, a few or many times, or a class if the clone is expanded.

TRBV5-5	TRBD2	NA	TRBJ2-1	CASSSLAGQDNEQFF	TGTGCCAGCAGCTCTCTAGCGGGGCAAGACAATGAGCAGTTCTTC
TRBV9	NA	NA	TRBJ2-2	CASSWDWGTGELFF	TGTGCCAGCAGCTGGGACTGGGGCACCGGGGAGCTGTTTTTT
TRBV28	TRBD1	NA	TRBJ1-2	CASSLYGTGDNYGYTF	TGTGCCAGCAGTTTATACGGGACAGGGGATAACTATGGCTACACCTTC
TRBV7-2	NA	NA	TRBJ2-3	CASSQVWGRTDTQYF	TGTGCCAGCAGCCAAGTGTGGGGTAGAACAGATACGCAGTATTTT
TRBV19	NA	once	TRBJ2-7	CASSIKVGATYEQYF	TGTGCCAGTAGTATTAAGGTGGGGGCCACCTACGAGCAGTACTTC
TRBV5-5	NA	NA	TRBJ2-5	CASSLFGVAGETQYF	TGTGCCAGCAGCTTGTTTGGGGTGGCCGGGGAGACCCAGTACTTC
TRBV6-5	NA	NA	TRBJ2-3	CASSYSEPDTQYF	TGTGCCAGCAGTTACTCGGAGCCGGATACGCAGTATTTT
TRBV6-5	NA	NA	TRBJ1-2	CASRSGRTSYGYTF	TGTGCCAGCAGATCAGGACGGACTTCCTATGGCTACACCTTC
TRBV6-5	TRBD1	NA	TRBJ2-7	CASSYSGQGTYEQYF	TGTGCCAGCAGTTACTCAGGACAGGGTACCTACGAGCAGTACTTC
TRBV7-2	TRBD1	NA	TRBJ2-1	CASSRTGTGGAYNEQFF	TGTGCCAGCAGCCGGACCGGGACAGGGGGCGCTTACAATGAGCAGTTCTTC
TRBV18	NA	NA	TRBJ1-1	CASSPPTGRRTEAFF	TGTGCCAGCTCACCCCCCACGGGCCGTCGGACTGAAGCTTTCTTT
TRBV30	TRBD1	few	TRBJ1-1	CAGTGQANTEAFF	TGTGCCGGGACGGGACAGGCGAACACTGAAGCTTTCTTT
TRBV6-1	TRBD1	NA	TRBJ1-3	CASRETGSGAIYF	TGTGCCAGCAGGGAGACAGGGTCAGGCGCCATATATTTT
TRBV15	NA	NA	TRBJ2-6	CATSRDPPGANVLTF	TGTGCCACCAGCAGAGATCCCCCTGGGGCCAACGTCCTGACTTTC
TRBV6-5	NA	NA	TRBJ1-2	CASSYSRWAGENGYTF	TGTGCCAGCAGTTACTCGAGATGGGCGGGCGAGAATGGCTACACCTTC
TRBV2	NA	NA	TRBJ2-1	CASSEGEGEQFF	TGTGCCAGCAGTGAAGGGGAAGGCGAGCAGTTCTTC
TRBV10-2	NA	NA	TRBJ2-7	CASSVSSQGEQYF	TGCGCCAGCAGTGTGTCGTCTCAGGGGGAGCAGTACTTC
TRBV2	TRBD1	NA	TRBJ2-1	CASAAGQGVEQFF	TGTGCCAGCGCCGCGGGACAGGGAGTCGAGCAGTTCTTC
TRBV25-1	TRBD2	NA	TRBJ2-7	CASSDRLAGWSNEQYF	TGTGCCAGCAGTGACAGACTAGCGGGATGGTCCAACGAGCAGTACTTC
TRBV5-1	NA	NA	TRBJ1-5	CASSLEGEEGLQPQHF	TGCGCCAGCAGCTTAGAGGGGGAGGAAGGGCTGCAGCCCCAGCATTTT
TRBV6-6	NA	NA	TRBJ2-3	CASSLTFDTQYF	TGTGCCAGCAGTTTGACTTTTGACACGCAGTATTTT
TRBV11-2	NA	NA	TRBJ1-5	CASSLDLGGNQPQHF	TGTGCCAGCAGCTTAGATTTGGGGGGCAATCAGCCCCAGCATTTT
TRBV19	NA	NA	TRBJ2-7	CASSTRDGPYEQYF	TGTGCCAGTAGTACCCGGGACGGCCCCTACGAGCAGTACTTC
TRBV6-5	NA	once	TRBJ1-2	CASSYRGAPSGYTF	TGTGCCAGCAGTTACCGCGGGGCCCCGAGCGGCTACACCTTC
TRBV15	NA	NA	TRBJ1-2	CATSSAETRDSYGYTF	TGTGCCACCAGCAGTGCTGAAACCCGGGACTCCTATGGCTACACCTTC
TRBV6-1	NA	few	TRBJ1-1	CATTTSIQGTEAFF	TGTGCCACGACGACTTCCATCCAGGGCACTGAAGCTTTCTTT
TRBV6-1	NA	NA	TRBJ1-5	CASSETGTRLNQPQHF	TGTGCCAGCAGCGAAACAGGGACTCGTCTTAATCAGCCCCAGCATTTT
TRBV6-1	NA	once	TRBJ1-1	CASSEAPGGFEAFF	TGTGCCAGCAGTGAAGCCCCGGGGGGGTTTGAAGCTTTCTTT
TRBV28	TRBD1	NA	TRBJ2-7	CASSLGTGPYEQYF	TGTGCCAGCAGTTTGGGGACAGGACCCTACGAGCAGTACTTC
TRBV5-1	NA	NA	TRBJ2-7	CASSLGWTSVSYEQYF	TGCGCCAGCAGCTTGGGGTGGACGTCCGTCTCCTACGAGCAGTACTTC
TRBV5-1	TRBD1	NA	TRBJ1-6	CASSSSLSRGDHSPLHF	TGCGCCAGCAGCTCGAGCCTAAGCAGGGGGGACCATTCACCCCTCCACTTT
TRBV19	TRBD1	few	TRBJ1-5	CASMTGRYNQPQHF	TGTGCCAGTATGACAGGGAGGTACAATCAGCCCCAGCATTTT